Below, 12 T cell receptor beta chains from the same sample are listed, as sequenced in a study of blood T cell repertoires in COVID-19. The assay was immunoSEQ multiplex PCR, and TCRdb's table has in-frame clones only and misses some. The sample contains about 20,000 clones, roughly 89% of which appear only once. The sequenced sample consisted of peripheral blood. Receptor source: a woman aged 60-75 years with active COVID-19.

The chain employs TRBV20-1 and TRBJ1-6, with D unresolved. The length of the CDR3 is 14 residues. Germline V CDR1 and CDR2: DFQATT, SNEGSKA (reference sequence). Trimming cost V 3 bases and J 7 bases, with 13 bases left between them. The CDR3 loop is CSASGREGNSPLHF. The CDR3 DNA reads TGCAGTGCTAGTGGGAGGGAAGGGAATTCACCCCTCCACTTT.

The chain carries TRBV5-1 and TRBJ1-4; D not certain. CDR1 and CDR2 (germline): SGHRS, YFSETQ. The CDR3 covers 16 residues. Trimming removed 0 bases from V and 7 bases from J, with 16 bases in between. CDR3 amino acids: CASSLGTGVIVEKLFF. Written as DNA, the CDR3 is TGCGCCAGCAGCTTGGGCACCGGGGTCATCGTTGAAAAACTGTTTTTT.

The chain recombines TRBV5-4 with TRBJ2-2, with TRBD2 matching over 7 bases. Germline CDR1 reads SGHNT; CDR2 reads YYREEE (reference sequence). V lost 0 bases to trimming and J lost 2 bases; unmatched junction nucleotides: 4. The CDR3 loop spans 16 amino acids. Written as DNA, the CDR3 is TGTGCCAGCAGCTTGGCCCAGCGGGGTAACACCGGGGAGCTGTTTTTT. Residues: CASSLAQRGNTGELFF.

In its sample, this clone was seen a few times. The chain links TRBV14 to TRBJ2-7; no reliable D call. Germline V gives CDR1 SGHDN, CDR2 FVKESK. The CDR3 runs 14 residues. The germline V and J ends were trimmed by 3 bases and 2 bases, with 11 bases remaining between them. The CDR3 here is CASSHIAGPYEQYF. CDR3 nucleotide sequence: TGTGCCAGCAGCCACATCGCAGGCCCCTACGAGCAGTACTTC.

This clone was seen only once. The junction and the germline gene differ at one end; a read error may be behind it. The V gene is TRBV5-5, the J gene TRBJ2-7; TRBD1 matches 7 bases. This CDR3 spans 18 amino acids. Per germline, CDR1 SGHKS and CDR2 YYEKEE (reference sequence). The CDR3: CASSLGTAEFLRSYEQYF. The CDR3 nucleotides are TGTGCCAGCAGTTTGGGGACAGCCGAATTTCTACGCTCCTACGAGCAGTACTTC.

As concerns this clone: The CDR3 does not end in the conserved phenylalanine or tryptophan, so this is likely a read error. It is unclear where the CDR3 begins or ends on the DNA, so no DNA is shown, and the CDR3 is as TCRdb lists it. This chain links TRBV7-9 with TRBJ2-3; TRBD2, the D gene given by the table, was not confirmed from the DNA. Germline V lookup: CDR1 SEHNR, CDR2 FQNEAQ (reference sequence). The CDR3 length is 8 residues, termini included. The CDR3 spells CASSSRRL.

The V and J genes are TRBV11-2 and TRBJ2-1, with D perhaps matching TRBD1 (6 bases). This CDR3 has 12 amino acids. Germline CDR1 SGHAT, CDR2 FQNNGV. V was trimmed by 6 bases and J by 11 bases, leaving 14 bases between them. Here the CDR3 reads CASSRMGAQQFF. CDR3 sequence (DNA): TGTGCCAGCAGTCGGATGGGGGCACAGCAGTTCTTC. The full variable domain, in which reference TRBV11-2 and TRBJ2-1 provide the parts outside the CDR3, is EAGVAQSPRYKIIEKRQSVAFWCNPISGHATLYWYQQILGQGPKLLIQFQNNGVVDDSQLPKDRFSAERLKGVDSTLKIQPAKLEDSAVYLCASSRMGAQQFFGPGTRLTVL.

This clone was counted between two and nine times. The V gene is TRBV25-1, the J gene TRBJ1-6, with no clear D. This CDR3 is built from 12 residues. The germline V gene encodes CDR1 MGHDK and CDR2 SYGVNS. V was clipped by 6 bases and J by 9 bases, with 9 bases between them. The CDR3 DNA sequence: TGTGCCAGCAGGGGAGATAGTTCACCCCTCCACTTT. Its translation: CASRGDSSPLHF.

Here the CDR3 DNA reads TGCGCCAGCAGCTCGTCAGGGGGTAGTGGGGCCAACGTCCTGACTTTC. It encodes CASSSSGGSGANVLTF. This sequence joins TRBV5-1 and TRBJ2-6, with 7 bases identical to TRBD1. V was pared by 3 bases and J by 3 bases, with 6 bases of the junction left unmatched. The CDR3 is 16 residues long. CDR1 and CDR2 from the germline V gene are SGHRS and YFSETQ.

The genes are TRBV6-4 and TRBJ2-3; 10 nucleotides line up with TRBD1. The CDR3 runs to 15 residues. Per germline, CDR1 MRHNA and CDR2 SNTAGT. Unmatched junction bases numbered 1, after V lost 0 bases and J lost 4 bases. The CDR3: CASSDSTGGPDTQYF. DNA for the CDR3: TGTGCCAGCAGTGACTCGACAGGGGGCCCAGATACGCAGTATTTT.

V usage is TRBV9 and J usage is TRBJ2-1; TRBD2 matches 12 bases. Germline V gene lookup returns CDR1 SGDLS and CDR2 YYNGEE. The CDR3 consists of 16 residues. Unmatched junction bases numbered 15, after V lost 3 bases and J lost 14 bases. Written as DNA, the CDR3 is TGTGCCAGCAGCGGGAACGGGGCTAGCGGGGGGGCCTGGAAGTTCTTC. This gives the protein CASSGNGASGGAWKFF.

The chain joins TRBV7-3 to TRBJ2-3; possible D gene TRBD1, 6 bases. The CDR3 has 17 amino acids. Germline CDR1 and CDR2: SGHTA and FQGTGA. Trimming cost V 5 bases and J 0 bases, with 18 bases left between them. CDR3 bases: TGTGCCAGCAGCCTCAAACGGACAGTAGGGAGCACAGATACGCAGTATTTT. Residues: CASSLKRTVGSTDTQYF.